The 5 T cell receptor beta chains listed next were all sequenced from one sample in a study of human T cells and chemical hapten exposure. TCRdb re-analysed the RACE reads in MiXCR, keeping a single row per CDR3 protein. The repertoire holds fewer than 200,000 distinct CDR3 sequences, with around a quarter as singletons. Time point specified: patch test 3, about 24 weeks after DPC sensitization. Indicated treatment: therapeutic diphenylcyclopropenone sensitization with weekly scalp DPC. This specimen consisted of whole blood, obtained in connection with sensitization to the hapten diphenylcyclopropenone (DPC). All receptors come from a woman under 30 with alopecia areata. Some clones in this sample may be carry-over from other donors' samples.

The chain combines TRBV27 with TRBJ2-3; TRBD2 aligns across 7 bases. Trimming removed 6 bases from V and 2 bases from J; junction bases left unmatched: 8. The length of the CDR3 is 15 residues. CDR1 and CDR2 (germline): MNHEY, SMNVEV (reference sequence). The DNA of the CDR3 is TGTGCCAGCAGACGAAGACTAGCAGTCACAGATACGCAGTATTTT. Its protein product is CASRRRLAVTDTQYF.

This clonotype was detected only a few times. V is TRBV20-1 and J is TRBJ1-2; D is perhaps TRBD1 (5 bases). The CDR3 is made up of 12 amino acids. Germline lookup yields CDR1 DFQATT and CDR2 SNEGSKA (reference sequence). The V and J ends lost 3 bases and 8 bases respectively, with 13 bases between them. The CDR3 loop is CSASGRDEGYTF. CDR3 coding DNA: TGCAGTGCTAGCGGCAGGGATGAGGGCTACACCTTC.

V gene TRBV4-1 combines with J gene TRBJ1-5; D is ambiguous. Between the trimmed V and J ends, which lost 4 bases and 1 base, there was a span of 14 bases. CDR3 length: 16 amino acids. Germline CDR1 reads MGHRA; CDR2 reads YSYEKL. The CDR3 coding sequence is TGCGCCAGCAGCCCGCGTCAGGAAGGGAGCAATCAGCCCCAGCATTTT. Amino acids: CASSPRQEGSNQPQHF.

The chain recombines TRBV20-1 with TRBJ1-6; D remains unclear. CDR1 is DFQATT and CDR2 is SNEGSKA in the germline V gene (reference sequence). The V gene lost 2 bases and the J gene lost 4 bases, with 6 bases spanning the gap. CDR3 length: 13 amino acids. Here the CDR3 reads CSARPGYNSPLHF. In nucleotides, the CDR3 is TGCAGTGCTAGACCCGGGTATAATTCACCCCTCCACTTT.

This clonotype was seen a handful of times. The chain links TRBV29-1 to TRBJ1-1; D unresolved. Germline V gene sequence: CDR1 SQVTM, CDR2 ANQGSEA. The CDR3 spans 13 residues. The V gene lost 0 bases and the J gene lost 1 base, with 6 bases spanning the gap. The CDR3 DNA follows: TGCAGCGTTGAAGAAGTCACGAACACTGAAGCTTTCTTT. This translates into CSVEEVTNTEAFF.